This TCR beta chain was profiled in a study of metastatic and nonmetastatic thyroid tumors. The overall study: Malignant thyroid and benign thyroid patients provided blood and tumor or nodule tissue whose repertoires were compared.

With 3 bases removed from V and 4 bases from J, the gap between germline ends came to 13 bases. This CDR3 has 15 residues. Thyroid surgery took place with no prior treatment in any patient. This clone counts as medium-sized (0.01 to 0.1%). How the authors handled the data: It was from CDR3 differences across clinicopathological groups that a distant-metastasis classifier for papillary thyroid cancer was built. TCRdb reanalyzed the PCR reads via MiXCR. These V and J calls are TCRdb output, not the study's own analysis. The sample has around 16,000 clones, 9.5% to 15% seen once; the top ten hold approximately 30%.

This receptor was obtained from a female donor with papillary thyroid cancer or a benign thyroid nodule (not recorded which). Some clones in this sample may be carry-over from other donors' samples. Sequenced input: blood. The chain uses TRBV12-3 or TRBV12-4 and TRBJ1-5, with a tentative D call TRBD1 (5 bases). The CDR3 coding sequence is TGTGCCAGCAGTTTGGGGCAGGCCTTTAATCAGCCCCAGCATTTT. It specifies CASSLGQAFNQPQHF.